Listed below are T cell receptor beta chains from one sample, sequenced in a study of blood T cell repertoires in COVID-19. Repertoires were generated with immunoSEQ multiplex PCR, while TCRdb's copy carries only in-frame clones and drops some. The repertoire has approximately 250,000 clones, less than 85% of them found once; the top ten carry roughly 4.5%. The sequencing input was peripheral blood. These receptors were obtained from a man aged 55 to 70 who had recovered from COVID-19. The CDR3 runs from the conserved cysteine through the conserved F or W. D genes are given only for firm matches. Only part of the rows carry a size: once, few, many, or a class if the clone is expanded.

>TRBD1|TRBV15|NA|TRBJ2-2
TGTGCCACCAGCAGAGATCGGGACAGACCCACCGGGGAGCTGTTTTTT
CATSRDRDRPTGELFF
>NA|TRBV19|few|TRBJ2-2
TGTGCTGCGGCCAATACGAACACCGGGGAGCTGTTTTTT
CAAANTNTGELFF
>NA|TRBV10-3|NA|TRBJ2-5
TGTGCCATCAGTGAGTCCGGGATGGGGTCCGGAGAGACCCAGTACTTC
CAISESGMGSGETQYF
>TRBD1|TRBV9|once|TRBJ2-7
TGTGCCAGCAGCACGGGGACAGGGACCTACGAGCAGTACTTC
CASSTGTGTYEQYF
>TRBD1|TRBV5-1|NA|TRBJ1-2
TGCGCCAGCAGCGGCACGGGACAGGGAAACTATGGCTACACCTTC
CASSGTGQGNYGYTF
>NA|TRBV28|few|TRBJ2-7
TGTGCCAGCAGTGAGTACGAGCAGTACTTC
CASSEYEQYF
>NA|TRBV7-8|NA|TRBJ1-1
TGTGCCAGCAGCCGCGATCCGGGTAAGAACACTGAAGCTTTCTTT
CASSRDPGKNTEAFF
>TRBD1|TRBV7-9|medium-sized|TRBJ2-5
TGTGCCAGCAGCGAAACGGGACAGCACCAAGAGACCCAGTACTTC
CASSETGQHQETQYF
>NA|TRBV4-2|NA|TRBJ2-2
TGTGCCAGCAGCCACACTAGAAACACCGGGGAGCTGTTTTTT
CASSHTRNTGELFF
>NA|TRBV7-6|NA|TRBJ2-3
TGTGCCAGCAGCCCCCGGGTGGGTTCAGATACGCAGTATTTT
CASSPRVGSDTQYF
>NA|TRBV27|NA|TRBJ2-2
TGTGCCAGCAGTTTACTGCGCGGAAACTCCGGGGAGCTGTTTTTT
CASSLLRGNSGELFF
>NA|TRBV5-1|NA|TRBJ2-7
TGCGCCAGCAGCAAGCAGGGGGGACCGCAACTACTGGAGCAGTACTTC
CASSKQGGPQLLEQYF
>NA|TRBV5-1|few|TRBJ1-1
TGCGCCAGCAGCTTGGTAGTGAACACTGAAGCTTTCTTT
CASSLVVNTEAFF
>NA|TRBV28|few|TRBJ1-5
TGTGCCAGCAAGGCAGGGAACCAGCCCCAGCATTTT
CASKAGNQPQHF
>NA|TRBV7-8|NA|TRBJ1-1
TGTGCCAGCAGCCTAACCGGGTCTAGGAACACTGAAGCTTTCTTT
CASSLTGSRNTEAFF
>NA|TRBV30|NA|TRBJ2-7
TGTGCCTGGAGTACAGGGACCTACGAGCAGTACTTC
CAWSTGTYEQYF
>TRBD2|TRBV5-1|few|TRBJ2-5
TGCGCCAGCAGTTCGGGACTAGCGGGAGAAATTAGAGAGACCCAGTACTTC
CASSSGLAGEIRETQYF
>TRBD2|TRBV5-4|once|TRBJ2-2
TGTGCCAGCAGCTTGGGCCCTTTCCGCCTAGCGGGAGATAGCACCGGGGAGCTGTTTTTT
CASSLGPFRLAGDSTGELFF
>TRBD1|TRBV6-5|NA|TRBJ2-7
TGTGCCAGCAGGCTAAGTACGGGACAGGGAAGAACCCAGTACTTC
CASRLSTGQGRTQYF
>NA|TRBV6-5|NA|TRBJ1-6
TGTGCCAGCAGTTACTCGGTGACAGCTAATTCACCCCTCCACTTT
CASSYSVTANSPLHF
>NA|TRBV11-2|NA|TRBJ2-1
TGTGCCAGCAGATCCTTTGGACAAAACAATGAGCAGTTCTTC
CASRSFGQNNEQFF
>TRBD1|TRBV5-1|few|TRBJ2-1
TGCGCCAGCAGCTTTGGGGGACAGGGTAGGAATGAGCAGTTCTTC
CASSFGGQGRNEQFF
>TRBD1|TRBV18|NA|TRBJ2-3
TGTGCCAGCTCAACCCTCAACAGGGGGGTCACAGATACGCAGTATTTT
CASSTLNRGVTDTQYF
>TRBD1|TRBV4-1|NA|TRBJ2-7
TGCGCCAGCAGCCAAGGAGGGGACAGGATCACCTACGAGCAGTACTTC
CASSQGGDRITYEQYF
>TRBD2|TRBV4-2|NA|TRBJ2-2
TGTGCCAGCAGCCAAGAGGGCCCCCTAGCGGGGGGGCCTACCGGGGAGCTGTTTTTT
CASSQEGPLAGGPTGELFF
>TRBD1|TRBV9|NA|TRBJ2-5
TGTGCCAGCAGCCCCGGGACAGGGGTTAGGGAGACCCAGTACTTC
CASSPGTGVRETQYF
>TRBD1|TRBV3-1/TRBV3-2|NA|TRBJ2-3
TGTGCCAGCAGCCAATACGGGACAGGGGGGGGCACAGATACGCAGTATTTT
CASSQYGTGGGTDTQYF
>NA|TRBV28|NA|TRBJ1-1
TGTGCCAGCAGCTCCAATTGGGGGAGGGGAAGCACTGAAGCTTTCTTT
CASSSNWGRGSTEAFF
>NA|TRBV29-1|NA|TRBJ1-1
TGCAGCGCCGGGGACACTGAAGCTTTCTTT
CSAGDTEAFF
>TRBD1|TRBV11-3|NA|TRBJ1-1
TGTGCCAGCAGCTCCGGACAGGGAGGGGTGAACACTGAAGCTTTCTTT
CASSSGQGGVNTEAFF
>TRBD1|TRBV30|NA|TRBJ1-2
TGTGCCTGGAGTGTACTAAGGACAGGGGGCGCTGGCTACACCTTC
CAWSVLRTGGAGYTF
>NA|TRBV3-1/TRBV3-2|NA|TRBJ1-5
TGTGCCAGCAGCCAAGTCGTAGGGGCGGATCAGCCCCAGCATTTT
CASSQVVGADQPQHF
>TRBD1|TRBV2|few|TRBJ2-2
TGTGCCAGCAGACGACAGGGAAATTATAACACCGGGGAGCTGTTTTTT
CASRRQGNYNTGELFF
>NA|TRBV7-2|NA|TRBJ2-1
TGTGCCAGCAGCTTAGCGGCCGGGAGCTATGGTGAGCAGTTCTTC
CASSLAAGSYGEQFF
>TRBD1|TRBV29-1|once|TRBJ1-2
TGCAGCGTAAGGGGACAGGCTCGGTATGGCTACACCTTC
CSVRGQARYGYTF
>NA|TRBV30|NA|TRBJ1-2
TGTGCCTTCTCCGGGGGGGCGGGAGATGGCTACACCTTC
CAFSGGAGDGYTF
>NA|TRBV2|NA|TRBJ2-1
TGTGCCAGCAGTGAAGCGCGGTCTAGTGTCAATGAGCAGTTCTTC
CASSEARSSVNEQFF
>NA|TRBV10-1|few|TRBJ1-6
TGCGCCAGCAGCGCAGGGAATTCACCCCTCCACTTT
CASSAGNSPLHF
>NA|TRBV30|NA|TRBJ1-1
TGTGGCGGGGCGGATACGAACACTGAAGCTTTCTTT
CGGADTNTEAFF
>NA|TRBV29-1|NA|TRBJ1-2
TGCAGCGTTGTTGGGGAGCACTATGGCTACACCTTC
CSVVGEHYGYTF
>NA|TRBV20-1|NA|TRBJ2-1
TGCAGTGCTAGTCACCCCACAAGAAACTCCTACAATGAGCAGTTCTTC
CSASHPTRNSYNEQFF
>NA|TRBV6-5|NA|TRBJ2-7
TGTGCCAGCAGTACCGCCGGTGCGCCCGAGCAGTACTTC
CASSTAGAPEQYF
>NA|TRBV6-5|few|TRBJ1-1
TGTGCCAGCAGTTACTCGAACAGAGCGAACACTGAAGCTTTCTTT
CASSYSNRANTEAFF
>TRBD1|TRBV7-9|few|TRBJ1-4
TGTGCCAGCAGCTTGAGGACAGGGGGCGATGAAAAACTGTTTTTT
CASSLRTGGDEKLFF